These 6 T cell receptor beta chains were all obtained from the same sample, sequenced in a study of blood T cell repertoires in COVID-19. Sequencing used immunoSEQ multiplex PCR; TCRdb keeps in-frame clones, though not all of them. Of a few hundred thousand clones detected, 80% to 90% appear once; the ten largest clones hold over 4.5%. Sequenced input: PBMCs or T cells enriched from blood (not recorded which). Receptors originate from a young man who had recovered from COVID-19.

The chain employs TRBV18 and TRBJ2-5; TRBD1 might be the D (7 bases). V lost 0 bases to trimming and J lost 5 bases, with 25 bases between them. This CDR3 contains 19 residues. The germline CDR1 and CDR2 sequences are KGHSH and LQKENI. Here the CDR3 DNA reads TGTGCCAGCTCACCACCTATCTGGCAGTTGGCAGGGGGACTTGAGACCCAGTACTTC. This encodes CASSPPIWQLAGGLETQYF.

The chain recombines TRBV28 with TRBJ2-7; D gene ambiguous. This CDR3 has 13 residues. CDR1 and CDR2 (germline): MDHEN, SYDVKM. V lost 3 bases, J lost 4 bases, and 10 bases lay in between. The CDR3 sequence: CASSFPGEYEQYF. The CDR3 DNA sequence: TGTGCCAGCAGTTTCCCCGGAGAATACGAGCAGTACTTC.

V usage is TRBV5-1 and J usage is TRBJ2-1; D might be TRBD1 (5 bases). CDR1 and CDR2 (germline): SGHRS, YFSETQ. V was shortened by 4 bases and J by 6 bases, with 11 bases between the two germline ends. The CDR3 is made up of 13 amino acids. The CDR3 loop reads CASSIGHPNEQFF. CDR3 bases: TGCGCCAGCAGCATAGGACATCCCAATGAGCAGTTCTTC.

The chain joins TRBV27 to TRBJ2-7; 8 nucleotides align to TRBD2. The CDR3 sequence is 15 residues long. Trimming cost V 6 bases and J 2 bases; bases outside gene matches: 9. Germline V gene lookup returns CDR1 MNHEY and CDR2 SMNVEV (reference sequence). CDR3 loop: CASSLRGSGTYEQYF. The CDR3 nucleotides read TGTGCCAGCAGCCTTAGGGGTAGCGGGACCTACGAGCAGTACTTC.

Comment on this clone: Other DNA sequences in the sample encode the same CDR3. The chain has TRBV9 and TRBJ1-2; D not resolved. CDR1 SGDLS and CDR2 YYNGEE come from the germline V gene. CDR3 length: 13 amino acids. V was clipped by 2 bases and J by 5 bases, with 10 bases between them. The CDR3 loop reads CASSVGLPYGYTF. The CDR3 nucleotides read TGTGCCAGCAGCGTCGGACTCCCTTATGGCTACACCTTC.

This rearrangement joins TRBV7-6 to TRBJ2-5, with 9 bases matching TRBD2. Germline assignment: CDR1 SGHVS and CDR2 FNYEAQ. The CDR3 length is 16 residues. V dropped 2 bases and J dropped 5; count of bases not matched to a gene: 9. The CDR3 DNA follows: TGTGCCAGCAGCTTATTAGGCGGGGGGGCCGGGGAGACCCAGTACTTC. It yields the protein CASSLLGGGAGETQYF.